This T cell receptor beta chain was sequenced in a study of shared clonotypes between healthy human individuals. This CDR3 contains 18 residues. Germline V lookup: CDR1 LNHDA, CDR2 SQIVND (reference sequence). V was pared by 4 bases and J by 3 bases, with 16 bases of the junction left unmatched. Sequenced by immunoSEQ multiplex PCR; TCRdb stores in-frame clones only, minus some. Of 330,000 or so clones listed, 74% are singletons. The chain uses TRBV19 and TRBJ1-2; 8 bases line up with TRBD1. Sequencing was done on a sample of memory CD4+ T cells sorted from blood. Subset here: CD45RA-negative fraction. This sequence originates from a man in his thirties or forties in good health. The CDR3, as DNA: TGTGCCAGTAGTAGGTACAGGGGGAGCGATGTTGCGGACTATGGCTACACCTTC. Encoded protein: CASSRYRGSDVADYGYTF.